What follows are 10 T cell receptor beta chains derived from one specimen sequenced in a study of blood T cells in healthy people across ages. Next came a second PCR, run for about 7 to 12 cycles, which used a sample-barcoded 5' primer along with a J-beta primer mix. TCRdb re-called the 5' RACE reads through MiXCR, storing one row per CDR3 protein. The sample carries some 900,000 distinct CDR3 sequences, approximately 49% recorded once. The sample consisted of blood. Source of these receptors: a man aged 25-45 years in good health.

The chain is built from TRBV6-6 and TRBJ2-3, with 12 bases that match TRBD2. J lost 6 bases, V lost 7 bases, and 5 bases had no gene match. Germline V gene data show CDR1 as MNHNY and CDR2 as SVGAGI (reference sequence). CDR3 size: 14 residues. The CDR3 sequence: CASMTSGGADTQYF. CDR3 DNA sequence: TGTGCCAGCATGACTAGCGGGGGAGCTGATACGCAGTATTTT.

The gene calls are TRBV6-1 and TRBJ1-1; no clear D. The germline CDR1 and CDR2 sequences are MNHNS and SASEGT. The CDR3 contains 13 residues. Trimming cost V 6 bases and J 4 bases, with 12 bases left between them. The CDR3 protein is CASRFTLVTEAFF. DNA for the CDR3: TGTGCCAGCAGGTTCACCCTCGTCACTGAAGCTTTCTTT.

The J gene is TRBJ1-2, the V gene TRBV5-6; D is ambiguous. The ends were cut back, 4 bases at V and 7 bases at J, with 14 bases in the middle. Germline V gives CDR1 SGHDT, CDR2 YYEEEE. CDR3 length: 13 residues. The CDR3 coding sequence is TGTGCCAGCAGCAAGGATACCGGTCTTGGCTACACCTTC. It codes for CASSKDTGLGYTF.

In this sample, this clonotype turned up a few times. The chain is built from TRBV4-1 and TRBJ2-1; D not certain. The CDR3 sequence is 15 residues long. Trimming removed 4 bases at V and 5 bases at J, with 15 bases between. Germline V gene data show CDR1 as MGHRA and CDR2 as YSYEKL. CDR3 sequence reads: CASSPDRATNNEQFF. DNA of the CDR3: TGCGCCAGCAGCCCAGACCGGGCAACCAACAATGAGCAGTTCTTC.

This clonotype was counted a few times. This chain joins TRBV27 and TRBJ2-1; no clear D. The V end was cut by 5 bases, the J end by 5 bases, with 16 bases between. The length of the CDR3 is 15 residues. From germline, CDR1 is MNHEY and CDR2 SMNVEV (reference sequence). DNA of the CDR3: TGTGCCAGCAGTCCCCGTGGGCTCTCAGACAATGAGCAGTTCTTC. It translates to CASSPRGLSDNEQFF.

This rearrangement joins TRBV7-8 to TRBJ2-3; TRBD1 matches at 9 bases. After removal of 1 base from V and 4 bases from J, the junction contained 9 bases not matched to a gene. Germline CDR1 is SGHVS and CDR2 is FQNEAQ. The CDR3 has 17 residues. The CDR3 DNA sequence: TGTGCCAGCAGCTTAGGCGTTCGGACAGGGGTAGCAGATACGCAGTATTTT. Amino acids: CASSLGVRTGVADTQYF.

The V gene is TRBV27, the J gene TRBJ1-2; 9 bases match TRBD1. The CDR3 contains 13 residues. Germline values: CDR1 MNHEY, CDR2 SMNVEV (reference sequence). The J segment lost 8 bases and the V segment lost 4 bases, leaving 5 bases of the junction unmatched. In DNA, the CDR3 is TGTGCCAGCAGTTCCACAGGGGGCCGAGGCTACACCTTC. Its translation: CASSSTGGRGYTF.

The chain recombines TRBV10-3 with TRBJ2-7; D is tentatively TRBD1 or TRBD2 (5 bases each). Germline CDR1 ENHRY, CDR2 SYGVKD. CDR3 length: 14 amino acids. Trimming cost V 2 bases and J 4 bases, with 12 bases left between them. The CDR3 DNA reads as TGTGCCATCAGTGAGGCCCGGGACGGTTACGAGCAGTACTTC. Protein sequence: CAISEARDGYEQYF.

A few counts support this clonotype. This sequence joins TRBV5-1 and TRBJ2-7; D might be TRBD1 (5 bases). The V and J ends lost 0 bases and 0 bases respectively, with 19 bases between them. This CDR3 has 18 residues. Germline V gives CDR1 SGHRS, CDR2 YFSETQ. DNA of the CDR3: TGCGCCAGCAGCTTGGTTGCATTGGGTGGTCAGGGCTCCTACGAGCAGTACTTC. Translated: CASSLVALGGQGSYEQYF.

The chain employs TRBV24-1 and TRBJ2-7, with D maybe TRBD2 (6 bases). The CDR3 contains 15 residues. Germline V gene lookup returns CDR1 KGHDR and CDR2 SFDVKD. Trimming pared 6 bases from V and 7 bases from J, leaving 21 bases between. CDR3 sequence (DNA): TGTGCCACCAGTTCCGGGAGCCGTAGCTACAATGAGCAGTACTTC. Protein: CATSSGSRSYNEQYF.